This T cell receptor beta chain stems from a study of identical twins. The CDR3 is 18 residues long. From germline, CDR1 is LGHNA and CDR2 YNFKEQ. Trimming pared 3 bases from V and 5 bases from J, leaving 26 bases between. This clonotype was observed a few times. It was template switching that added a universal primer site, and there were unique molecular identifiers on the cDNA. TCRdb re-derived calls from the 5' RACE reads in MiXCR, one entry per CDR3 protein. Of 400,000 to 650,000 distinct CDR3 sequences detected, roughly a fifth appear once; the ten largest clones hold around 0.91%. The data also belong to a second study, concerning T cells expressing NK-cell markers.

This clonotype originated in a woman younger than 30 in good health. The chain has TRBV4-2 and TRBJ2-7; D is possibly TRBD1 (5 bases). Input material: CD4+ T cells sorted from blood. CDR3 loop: CASSQGLPQGSVIDEQYF. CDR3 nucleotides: TGTGCCAGCAGCCAGGGTTTACCCCAGGGTAGTGTCATCGACGAGCAGTACTTC.